This is a list of T cell receptor beta chains from one sample in a study of blood T cell repertoires in COVID-19. TCRdb's copy holds only in-frame clones and misses some; the assay was immunoSEQ multiplex PCR. The sample has about 250,000 clones; around 88% are singletons. The sequenced material came from peripheral blood. Receptor source: an elderly man with acute or convalescent COVID-19. Each CDR3 is given with its conserved first and last residue. The D gene is left open where the match is weak.

v_gene	d_gene	j_gene	CDR3aa
TRBV29-1	TRBD1	TRBJ1-2	CSVTASRDRAGYTF
TRBV25-1	TRBD1	TRBJ2-5	CASSNPTGAKETQYF
TRBV6-6	NA	TRBJ2-7	CASTESGEYEQYF
TRBV7-3	TRBD1	TRBJ1-1	CASSSQPQGAQAFF
TRBV29-1	NA	TRBJ1-1	CSVDFWTARNPAEAFF
TRBV9	TRBD2	TRBJ2-1	CASSVGAGGPNEQFF
TRBV19	NA	TRBJ2-1	CASRSQGLNKFF
TRBV14	NA	TRBJ1-4	CASSQDRGRINEKLFF
TRBV7-2	TRBD1	TRBJ1-3	CASSFSGGSGNTIYF
TRBV5-1	TRBD1	TRBJ2-3	CASSSDRVGTDTQYF
TRBV19	TRBD1	TRBJ1-5	CASSKTGDGNQPQHF
TRBV6-2/TRBV6-3	NA	TRBJ1-1	CASSYPDGPKNTEAFF
TRBV19	NA	TRBJ2-7	CATAQGGGSYEQYF
TRBV4-3	NA	TRBJ1-6	CASSQDGGRNSPLHF
TRBV28	TRBD1	TRBJ1-5	CASRLQGSNQPQHF
TRBV25-1	TRBD1	TRBJ1-2	CASSENRGANYGYTF
TRBV6-5	TRBD1	TRBJ2-7	CASSYSGTGGRQYF
TRBV5-1	TRBD1	TRBJ2-1	CASSPTGTVGQNEQFF
TRBV4-2	NA	TRBJ2-7	CASSQDEASLGEQYF
TRBV6-5	NA	TRBJ1-5	CASTEGRLNQPQHF
TRBV25-1	NA	TRBJ1-2	CASSELAGGYTF
TRBV18	TRBD1	TRBJ1-1	CASSVGQVPNTEAFF
TRBV28	TRBD1	TRBJ1-5	CASSRQGNQPQHF
TRBV4-1	TRBD1	TRBJ1-1	CASSQVRQGGNTEAFF
TRBV5-1	NA	TRBJ1-6	CASSLQGSPLHF
TRBV7-9	TRBD1	TRBJ1-1	CASSLWDRRNTEAFF
TRBV5-5	NA	TRBJ1-6	CASSTISQAPNSPLHF
TRBV3-1/TRBV3-2	TRBD2	TRBJ2-1	CASSQDLRGGYNEQFF
TRBV4-1	NA	TRBJ2-1	CASSQDSWNEQFF
TRBV28	TRBD2	TRBJ2-1	CASRTSGSGPPQVNEQFF
TRBV5-8	NA	TRBJ1-1	CASSWRRRAEAFF
TRBV21-1	NA	TRBJ2-2	CASSKALSRPAANTGELFF
TRBV11-2	TRBD1	TRBJ2-7	CASSPGQVSSYEQYF
TRBV28	TRBD1	TRBJ1-2	CASSSPRGQGTIDGYTF
TRBV5-4	NA	TRBJ1-2	CASSLSPLANYGYTF
TRBV6-5	TRBD1	TRBJ1-2	CASSMRTGDGYTF
TRBV7-2	TRBD2	TRBJ2-5	CASSPLGGLEETQYF
TRBV9	NA	TRBJ2-1	CASSVEAGFHNEQFF
TRBV6-5	TRBD1	TRBJ1-2	CASSSYSGQFNYGYTF
TRBV21-1	NA	TRBJ2-2	CASSKALNTGELFF
TRBV5-1	NA	TRBJ2-7	CASSLRQSRIDEQYF
TRBV2	NA	TRBJ2-5	CASNLQGFQETQYF
TRBV29-1	TRBD2	TRBJ2-7	CSVAGTGLAGPYEQYF
TRBV14	TRBD2	TRBJ2-1	CASSLIRGGTEQFF
TRBV15	TRBD1	TRBJ2-7	CATSRDAGTGFYEQYF